One sample yielded the 18 T cell receptor beta chains listed below, sequenced in a study of CD8+ T cells in alopecia areata. In each case, RNA was isolated and then reverse transcribed into cDNA as the sequencing template. Sequencing was performed with immunoSEQ multiplex PCR; in TCRdb, only in-frame clones are kept and a portion is missing. Among around 100,000 clones, roughly 53% were seen once, and the ten largest hold 8.8%. Sequences were obtained from CD4+ T cells sorted from blood. These receptors were collected from a human donor in good health.

The rearrangement joins TRBV20-1 to TRBJ1-1, with TRBD1 as a possible D gene (5 bases). Germline V CDR1 and CDR2: DFQATT, SNEGSKA (reference sequence). Trimming left V 3 bases short and J 4 bases short, with 6 bases between. This CDR3 has 11 residues. The CDR3 nucleotides read TGCAGTGCTAGGGGGCCCACTGAAGCTTTCTTT. Translating gives CSARGPTEAFF.

This clone was seen more than once but under ten times. The chain uses TRBV29-1 and TRBJ1-3; 8 positions agree with TRBD1. V gave up 3 bases and J gave up 0 bases; unmatched junction bases: 4. CDR3 size: 15 residues. Germline CDR1 reads SQVTM; CDR2 reads ANQGSEA. As DNA, the CDR3 is TGCAGCGTTGAGAACAGGGGGGCCTCTGGAAACACCATATATTTT. Translating it yields CSVENRGASGNTIYF.

The rearrangement joins TRBV6-6 to TRBJ1-5; D is unclear. Germline-derived CDR1 and CDR2 are MNHNY and SVGAGI (reference sequence). The CDR3 is made up of 10 amino acids. CDR3 loop: CAMGNQPQHF. For the CDR3, the DNA is TGTGCGATGGGCAATCAGCCCCAGCATTTT.

The J gene is TRBJ2-7, the V gene TRBV27, with 8 bases lining up with TRBD1. Germline CDR1 and CDR2: MNHEY and SMNVEV (reference sequence). The V and J ends lost 4 bases and 4 bases, in that order; junction bases with no gene match: 6. The CDR3 is 14 amino acids. CDR3 loop: CASSSFDRGYEQYF. The DNA of the CDR3 is TGTGCCAGCAGTTCGTTCGACAGGGGTTACGAGCAGTACTTC.

The chain employs TRBV2 and TRBJ2-7, with a tentative D call TRBD2 (5 bases). Per the germline V gene, CDR1 is SNHLY and CDR2 is FYNNEI. V shed 5 bases and J shed 3 bases, with 14 bases lying between them. CDR3 length: 14 residues. The CDR3 loop is CASSSTLVDYEQYF. The CDR3 DNA is TGTGCCAGCAGTTCGACACTAGTGGACTACGAGCAGTACTTC. Supplemented by reference TRBV2 and TRBJ2-7, the full variable domain reads EPEVTQTPSHQVTQMGQEVILRCVPISNHLYFYWYRQILGQKVEFLVSFYNNEISEKSEIFDDQFSVERPDGSNFTLKIRSTKLEDSAMYFCASSSTLVDYEQYFGPGTRLTVT.

The count of this clone is one. The chain couples TRBV5-6 to TRBJ2-5; the D is unclear. V was trimmed by 4 bases and J by 4 bases, leaving 5 bases between them. This CDR3 comprises 11 residues. CDR1 and CDR2 (germline): SGHDT, YYEEEE. CDR3 bases: TGTGCCAGCAGCGGCCTAGAGACCCAGTACTTC. Protein: CASSGLETQYF. Based on the CDR3 plus reference TRBV5-6 and TRBJ2-5, the full variable domain is DAGVTQSPTHLIKTRGQQVTLRCSPKSGHDTVSWYQQALGQGPQFIFQYYEEEERQRGNFPDRFSGHQFPNYSSELNVNALLLGDSALYLCASSGLETQYFGPGTRLLVL.

The chain is built from TRBV5-6 and TRBJ1-1; no clear D. The CDR3 runs 16 residues. Germline values: CDR1 SGHDT, CDR2 YYEEEE. V was cut by 1 base and J by 1 base, with 14 bases left in between. The CDR3 bases are TGTGCCAGCAGCTTGCTCGGAATCACCAAGAACACTGAAGCTTTCTTT. As protein: CASSLLGITKNTEAFF.

This clone was seen only once. The chain employs TRBV10-3 and TRBJ2-7; D remains unclear. The germline CDR1 and CDR2 sequences are ENHRY and SYGVKD. The length of the CDR3 is 11 residues. Trimming took off 3 bases at V and 4 bases at J, with 4 bases between the two ends. CDR3: CAISDSYEQYF. CDR3 coding DNA: TGTGCCATCAGTGATTCGTACGAGCAGTACTTC.

This chain uses TRBV29-1 with TRBJ2-3; 10 bases match TRBD2. The CDR3 spans 15 residues. Per the germline V gene, CDR1 is SQVTM and CDR2 is ANQGSEA. The V segment lost 6 bases and the J segment 5 bases; nucleotides outside the gene matches: 11. CDR3 nucleotides: TGCAGCGTCCCGAAACTAGCGGGGCGCCGAGATACGCAGTATTTT. This sequence encodes CSVPKLAGRRDTQYF.

This clone was detected only a few times. The rearrangement joins TRBV7-9 to TRBJ2-5, with D possibly TRBD1 on 6 matching bases. The length of the CDR3 is 19 residues. The V and J ends lost 5 bases and 5 bases respectively, with 30 bases between them. Germline V gene sequence: CDR1 SEHNR, CDR2 FQNEAQ (reference sequence). This CDR3 is CASSPPGWGRVNLGETQYF. The CDR3, as DNA: TGTGCCAGCAGCCCCCCTGGTTGGGGGCGAGTCAACCTCGGGGAGACCCAGTACTTC.

This clone came up once. This rearrangement joins TRBV4-3 to TRBJ2-1; D remains unclear. Germline V lookup: CDR1 LGHNA, CDR2 YSLEER. Trimming took off 0 bases at V and 0 bases at J, with 12 bases between the two ends. This CDR3 region has 17 residues. The CDR3 nucleotides read TGCGCCAGCAGCCAAGAGCCCCACGGAAGCTCCTACAATGAGCAGTTCTTC. It specifies CASSQEPHGSSYNEQFF.

J is TRBJ2-7 and V is TRBV7-2; 8 bases match TRBD1. Germline assignment: CDR1 SGHTA and CDR2 FQGNSA. V lost 2 bases, J lost 3 bases, and 12 bases stayed unmatched. The CDR3 is 17 residues long. The DNA of the CDR3 is TGTGCCAGCAGCTTAACGAGCAGGGGGCACAACAGCTACGAGCAGTACTTC. Protein product: CASSLTSRGHNSYEQYF.

This chain connects TRBV10-3 to TRBJ2-3; 9 bases map to TRBD2. The CDR3 is made up of 14 amino acids. V lost 6 bases to trimming and J lost 4 bases; unmatched junction nucleotides: 5. Germline CDR1 ENHRY, CDR2 SYGVKD. CDR3 region: CAIRSLAGSDTQYF. In DNA form, the CDR3 reads TGTGCCATCAGGAGTCTAGCGGGGTCAGATACGCAGTATTTT.

Many counts were recorded for this clone. This sample includes further DNA sequences coding for the same CDR3. The J gene is TRBJ2-1, the V gene TRBV9, with 7 bases matching TRBD2. V lost 4 bases to trimming and J lost 1 base; unmatched junction nucleotides: 5. Germline V lookup: CDR1 SGDLS, CDR2 YYNGEE. CDR3 size: 15 residues. DNA for the CDR3: TGTGCCAGCAGCACCCGACTAGCTTCCTACAATGAGCAGTTCTTC. It encodes CASSTRLASYNEQFF.

This clone was recorded a few times. V is TRBV28 and J is TRBJ2-6; no clear D gene. The CDR3 contains 15 residues. Per germline, CDR1 MDHEN and CDR2 SYDVKM. The V and J ends lost 7 bases and 1 base respectively, with 11 bases between them. The CDR3 is CASISPASGANVLTF. The CDR3 DNA follows: TGTGCCAGCATCAGCCCTGCTTCTGGGGCCAACGTCCTGACTTTC.

This clone has a handful of counts. CDR3 sequence reads: CASSLRQGITDTQYF. The CDR3 DNA reads TGTGCCAGCAGCTTGCGACAGGGGATAACAGATACGCAGTATTTT. The rearrangement links TRBV5-6 to TRBJ2-3; TRBD1 matches 8 bases. This CDR3 comprises 15 residues. Germline assignment: CDR1 SGHDT and CDR2 YYEEEE. V lost 1 base to trimming and J lost 3 bases; unmatched junction nucleotides: 4.

This clone was recorded a few times. The V call is TRBV11-2, the J call TRBJ1-6; no reliable D call. The CDR3 is 12 amino acids. The V end was cut by 5 bases, the J end by 4 bases, with 3 bases between. The germline V gene encodes CDR1 SGHAT and CDR2 FQNNGV. The CDR3 spells CASSQYNSPLHF. CDR3 sequence (DNA): TGTGCCAGCAGCCAATATAATTCACCCCTCCACTTT.

This chain joins TRBV2 and TRBJ2-3; D not certain. The germline V and J ends were trimmed by 8 bases and 5 bases, with 20 bases remaining between them. This CDR3 is built from 15 residues. The germline gives CDR1 SNHLY, CDR2 FYNNEI. CDR3 DNA sequence: TGTGCCAGCCGTCCCGGCGCGGTCCTGGGAGATACGCAGTATTTT. It encodes CASRPGAVLGDTQYF. Variable domain in full (rest from reference TRBV2 and TRBJ2-3): EPEVTQTPSHQVTQMGQEVILRCVPISNHLYFYWYRQILGQKVEFLVSFYNNEISEKSEIFDDQFSVERPDGSNFTLKIRSTKLEDSAMYFCASRPGAVLGDTQYFGPGTRLTVL.